The rows below give T cell receptor beta chains drawn from one sample of a study of blood T cell repertoires in COVID-19. TCRdb keeps only in-frame clones here, not all; method: immunoSEQ multiplex PCR. The sample records 180,000 or so clones, 75% to 90% being singletons. Sequencing input: PBMCs or T cells enriched from blood (not recorded which). The receptors here all came from a woman between 18 and 29 years old who had recovered from COVID-19. CDR3s include the opening cysteine and the closing phenylalanine or tryptophan. D genes are given only for firm matches. The listing skips clone size in some rows; elsewhere it reads once, few, many or a size class.

d_gene,v_gene,j_gene,abundance,CDR3aa,CDR3nt
NA,TRBV9,TRBJ1-6,few,CASSSTTGQSPLHF,TGTGCCAGCAGCTCCACGACAGGTCAATCACCCCTCCACTTT
TRBD1,TRBV28,TRBJ1-4,NA,CASSPPPGTGAEKLFF,TGTGCCAGCAGCCCTCCTCCCGGGACAGGGGCTGAAAAACTGTTTTTT
TRBD1,TRBV7-9,TRBJ2-7,NA,CASSWDSTYEQYF,TGTGCCAGCAGCTGGGACAGTACCTACGAGCAGTACTTC
NA,TRBV27,TRBJ2-1,once,CASSPGVDPFEQFF,TGTGCCAGCAGTCCCGGGGTAGACCCCTTTGAGCAGTTCTTC
NA,TRBV5-6,TRBJ1-1,NA,CASSLIGRGNTEAFF,TGTGCCAGCAGCTTAATCGGCAGGGGGAACACTGAAGCTTTCTTT
TRBD2,TRBV5-1,TRBJ2-1,NA,CASSPKGLAVYNEQFF,TGCGCCAGCAGCCCAAAGGGACTAGCGGTATACAATGAGCAGTTCTTC
TRBD2,TRBV4-1,TRBJ2-7,NA,CASKRTSGPTEQYF,TGCGCCAGCAAAAGAACTAGCGGGCCTACCGAGCAGTACTTC
TRBD2,TRBV25-1,TRBJ2-1,NA,CASSEPGLAGHEQFF,TGTGCCAGCAGTGAACCGGGACTAGCGGGACATGAGCAGTTCTTC
NA,TRBV9,TRBJ2-5,NA,CASSRGQQETQYF,TGTGCCAGCAGCCGTGGACAGCAAGAGACCCAGTACTTC
TRBD2,TRBV7-3,TRBJ2-2,NA,CASSLGLAGTGELFF,TGTGCCAGCAGCTTGGGACTAGCTGGCACCGGGGAGCTGTTTTTT
TRBD1,TRBV15,TRBJ1-6,NA,CATGQGAPGNSPLHF,TGTGCCACAGGACAGGGGGCGCCGGGTAATTCACCCCTCCACTTT
TRBD2,TRBV7-2,TRBJ2-3,NA,CASSPGLAGNTQYF,TGTGCCAGCAGCCCGGGACTAGCGGGGAATACGCAGTATTTT
TRBD2,TRBV7-3,TRBJ2-3,NA,CASSLRAGGGTDTQYF,TGTGCCAGCAGCTTAAGGGCGGGAGGCGGCACAGATACGCAGTATTTT
NA,TRBV4-3,TRBJ2-7,NA,CASSQADSSSYEQYF,TGCGCCAGCAGCCAAGCGGACAGCAGCTCCTACGAGCAGTACTTC
NA,TRBV19,TRBJ1-2,NA,CASRTPRGYTF,TGTGCCAGTCGCACCCCCAGGGGCTACACCTTC
TRBD2,TRBV5-1,TRBJ2-5,NA,CASSLRTSGKQETQYF,TGCGCCAGCAGCTTGCGGACTAGCGGGAAACAAGAGACCCAGTACTTC
NA,TRBV5-1,TRBJ2-5,NA,CASSPEVAKTQYF,TGCGCCAGCAGCCCGGAGGTGGCGAAGACCCAGTACTTC
TRBD2,TRBV2,TRBJ2-2,NA,CAGCSGRASGELFF,TGTGCCGGTTGTAGCGGGAGGGCCTCCGGGGAGCTGTTTTTT
TRBD2,TRBV5-1,TRBJ2-3,NA,CASSLKGLALTDTQYF,TGCGCCAGCAGCCTGAAGGGACTAGCCCTCACAGATACGCAGTATTTT
NA,TRBV9,TRBJ2-3,NA,CASSVDGVDDTQYF,TGTGCCAGCAGCGTAGACGGGGTCGACGATACGCAGTATTTT
TRBD1,TRBV7-9,TRBJ1-1,NA,CASTLSQGATEAFF,TGTGCCAGCACCCTTAGCCAGGGGGCGACTGAAGCTTTCTTT
NA,TRBV28,TRBJ1-1,NA,CASSFPQLFRESHTEAFF,TGTGCCAGCAGTTTCCCCCAATTGTTTCGGGAGTCACACACTGAAGCTTTCTTT
TRBD2,TRBV4-3,TRBJ2-1,NA,CASSQDRGGRASYNEQFF,TGCGCCAGCAGCCAAGATCGAGGCGGGAGGGCCTCCTACAATGAGCAGTTCTTC
TRBD2,TRBV27,TRBJ2-7,NA,CASSRGLAGGPYEQYF,TGTGCCAGCTCAAGGGGACTAGCGGGAGGGCCCTACGAGCAGTACTTC
NA,TRBV6-2/TRBV6-3,TRBJ2-7,NA,CASTPPGFEIYEQYF,TGTGCCAGCACCCCACCCGGGTTTGAAATTTACGAGCAGTACTTC
TRBD2,TRBV3-1/TRBV3-2,TRBJ2-7,NA,CASSQGGGVSYEQYF,TGTGCCAGCAGCCAAGGCGGGGGGGTCTCCTACGAGCAGTACTTC
TRBD1,TRBV7-2,TRBJ1-6,many,CASSPGTGASLHF,TGTGCCAGCAGTCCCGGGACAGGGGCTTCCCTCCACTTT